This passage covers 30 T cell receptor beta chains from one sample sequenced in a study of blood T cells in healthy people across ages. Through a sample-barcoded 5' primer and a J-beta primer mix, a second PCR was run for roughly 7 to 11 cycles. MiXCR, applied by TCRdb to the 5' RACE reads, yields one record per CDR3 protein. The sample gives fewer than 600,000 distinct CDR3 sequences, 27% of which show up once; approximately 3.6% is in the top ten. These sequences were also reported in another study, on T cells of mothers and their children.

The sequencing sample was made of blood. The receptor source for this set is a boy aged 2 to 10 in good health.

This sequence joins TRBV20-1 and TRBJ2-5, with D unresolved. The V gene's germline CDR1 is DFQATT and CDR2 SNEGSKA (reference sequence). The CDR3 consists of 14 residues. V gave up 3 bases and J gave up 2 bases, with 13 bases separating them. The CDR3 protein is CSARRTGTQETQYF. The CDR3 DNA is TGCAGTGCTAGGCGGACCGGTACGCAAGAGACCCAGTACTTC.

The chain carries TRBV3-1 and TRBJ2-5, with D hard to call. The V end lost 0 bases, the J end lost 5 bases, and 10 bases lay between the germline ends. Germline CDR1 is LGHDT and CDR2 is YNNKEL (reference sequence). CDR3 size: 14 residues. CDR3 coding DNA: TGTGCCAGCAGCCAAGATACGTTAGAGGAGACCCAGTACTTC. Amino acids: CASSQDTLEETQYF.

The chain couples TRBV5-1 to TRBJ2-3; the match to TRBD2 covers 9 bases. J lost 0 bases, V lost 0 bases, and 2 bases had no gene match. Per the germline V gene, CDR1 is SGHRS and CDR2 is YFSETQ. This CDR3 has 16 residues. This CDR3 reads CASSLERGASTDTQYF. The CDR3 nucleotides read TGCGCCAGCAGCTTGGAGCGGGGGGCCAGCACAGATACGCAGTATTTT.

The chain links TRBV4-1 to TRBJ2-1; 7 bases fit TRBD2. The CDR3 has 17 residues. The germline gives CDR1 MGHRA, CDR2 YSYEKL. Trimming at V came to 1 base and at J to 0 bases, leaving 6 bases not matched to a gene. The CDR3 here is CASSQGPAGSSYNEQFF. CDR3 DNA: TGCGCCAGCAGCCAAGGGCCAGCGGGGAGCTCCTACAATGAGCAGTTCTTC.

The CDR3 region has the DNA TGTGCCACAGGGACTAGCGGGGGCACAGATACGCAGTATTTT. Its translation: CATGTSGGTDTQYF. The chain carries TRBV15 and TRBJ2-3; 13 positions match TRBD2. With 9 bases clipped from V and 1 base from J, the junction kept 1 base outside the gene matches. Germline V lookup: CDR1 LNHNV, CDR2 YYDKDF (reference sequence). The CDR3 covers 14 residues.

This clonotype was counted many times. This chain joins TRBV5-6 and TRBJ2-5, with D perhaps assigned TRBD1 or TRBD2 (6 bases each). Trimming took off 0 bases at V and 2 bases at J, with 14 bases between the two ends. This CDR3 is built from 16 residues. From germline, CDR1 is SGHDT and CDR2 YYEEEE. CDR3 sequence reads: CASSLAGAGQQETQYF. CDR3 bases: TGTGCCAGCAGCTTGGCGGGGGCGGGCCAACAAGAGACCCAGTACTTC.

The J gene is TRBJ2-5, the V gene TRBV6-5, with 7 bases matching TRBD2. Germline CDR1 is MNHEY and CDR2 is SVGAGI. V shed 2 bases and J 2 bases; nucleotides not matched to a gene: 2. This CDR3 contains 14 residues. CDR3 sequence reads: CASSYGGEQETQYF. CDR3 sequence (DNA): TGTGCCAGCAGTTACGGGGGGGAGCAAGAGACCCAGTACTTC.

The genes are TRBV20-1 and TRBJ2-3; D is unclear. CDR3 length equals 12 residues. In germline, CDR1 is DFQATT, CDR2 SNEGSKA (reference sequence). The V and J ends lost 6 bases and 4 bases respectively, with 11 bases between them. CDR3: CSAPLVADTQYF. CDR3 bases: TGCAGTGCCCCGTTAGTGGCAGATACGCAGTATTTT.

The sample holds a few counts of this clonotype. This rearrangement joins TRBV10-3 to TRBJ1-6; D not certain. Germline values: CDR1 ENHRY, CDR2 SYGVKD. This CDR3 has 16 amino acids. The V end was cut by 4 bases, the J end by 0 bases, with 10 bases between. The CDR3 is CAISVGSTSYNSPLHF. In DNA, the CDR3 is TGTGCCATCAGTGTAGGCAGTACCTCCTATAATTCACCCCTCCACTTT.

The chain recombines TRBV19 with TRBJ1-1; a possible D gene is TRBD1 (5 bases). The CDR3 consists of 14 residues. Germline V CDR1 and CDR2: LNHDA, SQIVND (reference sequence). The V and J ends lost 3 bases and 5 bases respectively, with 13 bases between them. In DNA, the CDR3 is TGTGCCAGTAGTATCGGGGGTTTAGGGACTGAAGCTTTCTTT. Translating gives CASSIGGLGTEAFF.

This chain joins TRBV10-3 and TRBJ2-3; no firm D call. The length of the CDR3 is 16 residues. V lost 7 bases to trimming and J lost 0 bases, with 17 bases between them. CDR1 ENHRY and CDR2 SYGVKD come from the germline V gene. The CDR3 loop is CAITSSILTSTDTQYF. CDR3 bases: TGTGCCATCACCAGTTCTATCTTAACTAGCACAGATACGCAGTATTTT.

The chain uses TRBV13 and TRBJ2-1; D is undetermined. The CDR3 has 16 residues. V dropped 1 base and J dropped 3 bases, with 13 bases sitting between them. Germline assignment: CDR1 PRHDT and CDR2 FYEKMQ (reference sequence). The CDR3 loop reads CASSLELSVRYNEQFF. The CDR3 nucleotides are TGTGCCAGCAGCTTAGAACTGTCAGTTCGCTACAATGAGCAGTTCTTC.

The chain has TRBV5-6 and TRBJ2-5; D is perhaps TRBD1 (5 bases). In germline, CDR1 is SGHDT, CDR2 YYEEEE. The CDR3 runs 15 residues. V shed 1 base and J shed 5 bases, with 15 bases lying between them. CDR3 DNA: TGTGCCAGCAGCTTGCGGTCAGGGTCTAAGGAGACCCAGTACTTC. This encodes CASSLRSGSKETQYF. The whole variable domain, filled in from reference TRBV5-6 and TRBJ2-5, reads DAGVTQSPTHLIKTRGQQVTLRCSPKSGHDTVSWYQQALGQGPQFIFQYYEEEERQRGNFPDRFSGHQFPNYSSELNVNALLLGDSALYLCASSLRSGSKETQYFGPGTRLLVL.

In its sample, this clonotype was seen a few times. The chain is built from TRBV2 and TRBJ2-5; maybe TRBD2 (5 bases). The CDR3 runs to 15 residues. CDR1 is SNHLY, CDR2 FYNNEI, per germline. V was clipped by 6 bases and J by 2 bases, with 16 bases between them. CDR3 residues: CASSLHLAAQETQYF. In DNA form, the CDR3 reads TGTGCCAGCAGCCTCCACCTAGCAGCGCAAGAGACCCAGTACTTC.

The gene calls are TRBV7-9 and TRBJ2-1; a weak D match, TRBD1 (6 bases). The CDR3 covers 14 residues. Germline CDR1 SEHNR, CDR2 FQNEAQ (reference sequence). With 3 bases removed from V and 6 bases from J, the gap between germline ends came to 12 bases. CDR3 amino acids: CASSFSGEGNEQFF. The CDR3 bases are TGTGCCAGCAGCTTTTCAGGGGAAGGCAATGAGCAGTTCTTC. Full variable domain (outside the CDR3, taken from reference TRBV7-9 and TRBJ2-1): DTGVSQNPRHKITKRGQNVTFRCDPISEHNRLYWYRQTLGQGPEFLTYFQNEAQLEKSRLLSDRFSAERPKGSFSTLEIQRTEQGDSAMYLCASSFSGEGNEQFFGPGTRLTVL.

The rearrangement joins TRBV20-1 to TRBJ2-3; D could derive from TRBD1 or TRBD2 (5 bases each). Germline-derived CDR1 and CDR2 are DFQATT and SNEGSKA (reference sequence). Trimming took off 3 bases at V and 3 bases at J, with 13 bases between the two ends. The CDR3 has 14 amino acids. CDR3 bases: TGCAGTGCTAGGGGGGACGGCCCTACAGATACGCAGTATTTT. As protein: CSARGDGPTDTQYF.

This clonotype was detected only a few times. For the CDR3, the DNA is TGTGCCAGCAGCGTTAGCGGGTGGACAGATACGCAGTATTTT. This codes for CASSVSGWTDTQYF. This rearrangement joins TRBV9 to TRBJ2-3; TRBD2 agrees at 7 bases. This CDR3 spans 14 amino acids. The V and J ends lost 2 bases and 3 bases, in that order; junction bases with no gene match: 3. Germline lookup yields CDR1 SGDLS and CDR2 YYNGEE.

CDR3 in DNA: TGTGCCAGCAGTGAAGTCGGGGGGGCAGCGAACACTGAAGCTTTCTTT. Its protein product is CASSEVGGAANTEAFF. This sequence joins TRBV2 and TRBJ1-1; TRBD1 might be the D (6 bases). This CDR3 contains 16 residues. The germline V gene encodes CDR1 SNHLY and CDR2 FYNNEI. V shed 1 base and J shed 1 base, with 13 bases lying between them.

This clonotype has a handful of counts. The rearrangement uses TRBV5-1 and TRBJ2-7, with TRBD2 matching over 7 bases. Per germline, CDR1 SGHRS and CDR2 YFSETQ. After removal of 0 bases from V and 6 bases from J, the junction contained 3 bases not matched to a gene. The CDR3 spans 13 residues. CDR3 region: CASSLEGRGEQYF. The CDR3 nucleotides are TGCGCCAGCAGCTTGGAAGGGAGGGGCGAGCAGTACTTC.

This clonotype appeared a few times. This rearrangement joins TRBV5-1 to TRBJ2-5, with D hard to call. The germline V gene has CDR1 SGHRS and CDR2 YFSETQ. V dropped 4 bases and J dropped 0 bases, with 4 bases sitting between them. The CDR3 is made up of 12 amino acids. The CDR3 loop reads CASSTDQETQYF. The CDR3 DNA sequence: TGCGCCAGCAGCACCGACCAAGAGACCCAGTACTTC.

This clonotype showed up just a few times. The chain is built from TRBV7-2 and TRBJ2-5; 7 bases match TRBD2. Germline lookup yields CDR1 SGHTA and CDR2 FQGNSA. This CDR3 contains 13 residues. J gave up 4 bases and V 2 bases, and 1 base lay outside the gene matches. The DNA of the CDR3 is TGTGCCAGCAGCTTATGGGAGGGAGAGACCCAGTACTTC. Translating gives CASSLWEGETQYF.

This clonotype appeared a few times. The chain combines TRBV10-3 with TRBJ1-5; TRBD1 matches 8 bases. J lost 6 bases, V lost 0 bases, and 1 base had no gene match. The CDR3 has 14 residues. From germline, CDR1 is ENHRY and CDR2 SYGVKD. CDR3 region: CAISESQGAQPQHF. Written as DNA, the CDR3 is TGTGCCATCAGTGAGTCGCAGGGGGCTCAGCCCCAGCATTTT.

This clonotype was seen once. The V call is TRBV5-5, the J call TRBJ2-3, with a possible D match to TRBD1 (5 bases). V lost 0 bases and J 9 bases, leaving 20 bases between the germline ends. The CDR3 is 16 amino acids. The V gene's germline CDR1 is SGHKS and CDR2 YYEKEE (reference sequence). The DNA for the CDR3 is TGTGCCAGCAGCTTGGGAAGGGGCAAAGGGGATTTAACGCAGTATTTT. This sequence encodes CASSLGRGKGDLTQYF.

The rearrangement links TRBV10-3 to TRBJ1-2; D might be TRBD1 (5 bases). Trimming removed 4 bases from V and 5 bases from J, with 8 bases in between. The CDR3 length is 12 residues. CDR1 is ENHRY and CDR2 is SYGVKD in the germline V gene. CDR3 sequence: CAISAGTYGYTF. For the CDR3, the DNA is TGTGCCATCAGTGCTGGGACGTATGGCTACACCTTC.

Comment on this clonotype: A junction end diverges from the germline sequence, so it may reflect a read error. This chain's CDR3 is CSVVPDRPSYNEQFF. The CDR3, as DNA: TGCAGCGTTGTCCCGGACCGTCCCTCCTACAATGAGCAATTCTTC. The chain joins TRBV29-1 to TRBJ2-1, with D uncertain. CDR1 SQVTM and CDR2 ANQGSEA come from the germline V gene. CDR3 length: 15 residues.

This clonotype has just a few counts. V is TRBV10-3 and J is TRBJ2-7, with 9 positions matching TRBD1. V was clipped by 5 bases and J by 2 bases; unmatched bases: 7. Germline assignment: CDR1 ENHRY and CDR2 SYGVKD. The CDR3 runs 15 residues. CDR3 DNA: TGTGCCATCAGTAACCGGGACAGGGCGGCCTACGAGCAGTACTTC. Amino acids: CAISNRDRAAYEQYF.

V usage is TRBV5-1 and J usage is TRBJ2-3, with D hard to call. Germline V gene sequence: CDR1 SGHRS, CDR2 YFSETQ. The length of the CDR3 is 15 residues. V was shortened by 3 bases and J by 2 bases, with 13 bases between the two germline ends. The CDR3 spells CASSYGRAYTDTQYF. In nucleotides, the CDR3 is TGCGCCAGCAGCTACGGCCGGGCCTACACAGATACGCAGTATTTT.

This clonotype was seen only a few times. The chain couples TRBV29-1 to TRBJ2-7; D perhaps matches TRBD2 (6 bases). The CDR3 has 15 residues. Trimming shortened V by 4 bases and J by 2 bases, and 18 bases separated the two germline ends. CDR1 is SQVTM, CDR2 ANQGSEA, per germline. The CDR3 loop reads CSVGGWRGPTYEQYF. CDR3 in DNA: TGCAGCGTTGGGGGTTGGAGGGGCCCCACCTACGAGCAGTACTTC.

The V gene is TRBV7-9, the J gene TRBJ1-3; a weak D match, TRBD1 (6 bases). The CDR3 loop spans 15 amino acids. Trimming cost V 5 bases and J 5 bases, with 16 bases left between them. Germline V CDR1 and CDR2: SEHNR, FQNEAQ (reference sequence). CDR3 sequence reads: CASSPEGTPRNTIYF. Written as DNA, the CDR3 is TGTGCCAGCAGCCCAGAAGGGACACCGAGAAACACCATATATTTT.

Regarding this clonotype: A much larger clone differs by one base, so this may be a read error. This chain joins TRBV5-5 and TRBJ1-1; D uncertain. CDR1 is SGHKS and CDR2 is YYEKEE in the germline V gene (reference sequence). Trimming pared 2 bases from V and 5 bases from J, leaving 4 bases between. This CDR3 region has 11 residues. CDR3 in amino acids: CASSFQTEAFF. CDR3 bases: TGTGCCAGCAGCTTTCAGACTGAAGCTTTCTTT.